Listed below are T cell receptor beta chains from one sample, sequenced in a study of regulatory T cells in long-lasting Graves disease. TCRdb redid the calling of the multiplex PCR reads with MiXCR, one entry per CDR3 protein. The sample holds hundreds of thousands of distinct CDR3 sequences, around a fifth seen once. The material sequenced was peripheral blood mononuclear cells (PBMCs), taken when the disease was refractory, from a patient treated with antithyroid drugs. The receptors were sampled from a female donor with Graves disease. The CDR3 runs from the conserved cysteine through the conserved F or W. The D gene is left open where the match is weak. A clone size is listed for some rows: how often the clone was seen (once, few, many), or a class if it is expanded.

j_call	clone_size	d_call	v_call	cdr3_nt	cdr3_aa
TRBJ2-5	-	TRBD1	TRBV6-1	TGTGCCAGCAGGACCTACAGGGGGCTCCGGGAGACCCAGTACTTC	CASRTYRGLRETQYF
TRBJ2-5	-	TRBD1	TRBV6-9	TGTGCCAGCCGTTGGGGACAGGCCCAAGAGACCCAGTACTTC	CASRWGQAQETQYF
TRBJ2-5	many	TRBD1	TRBV30	TGTGCCGGAACAGGGACAGGACAAGAGACCCAGTACTTC	CAGTGTGQETQYF
TRBJ1-1	few	-	TRBV7-6	TGTGCCAGCAGCTCATCTAAGACTGAAGCTTTCTTT	CASSSSKTEAFF
TRBJ2-7	many	TRBD1	TRBV2	TGTGCCAGCAGTTTTGACAGGGTCCGTAGGGGCTCCTACGAGCAGTACTTC	CASSFDRVRRGSYEQYF
TRBJ1-5	many	-	TRBV11-2	TGTGCCAGCAGCCAAGCGGGGAATCAGCCCCAGCATTTT	CASSQAGNQPQHF
TRBJ1-5	once	-	TRBV18	TGTGCCAGCTCACCGAGGGGGGCGATTAATGGCAATCAGCCCCAGCATTTT	CASSPRGAINGNQPQHF
TRBJ1-5	many	-	TRBV12-3/TRBV12-4	TGTGCCAGCAGTGGGGACATTAGCAATCAGCCCCAGCATTTT	CASSGDISNQPQHF
TRBJ1-5	-	-	TRBV7-2	TGTGCCAGCAGCTTACAGGGGAATAGCAATCAGCCCCAGCATTTT	CASSLQGNSNQPQHF
TRBJ1-3	-	-	TRBV9	TGTGCCAGCAGCGTAGCTATCTCTAGGCTGACCTCTGGAAACACCATATATTTT	CASSVAISRLTSGNTIYF
TRBJ1-2	few	-	TRBV12-3/TRBV12-4	TGTGCCAGCAGTTTACGCCGCTATGGCTACACCTTC	CASSLRRYGYTF
TRBJ2-7	few	TRBD1	TRBV9	TGTGCCAGCAGCGGAGGAGGGACAGGGGGCCCCTACGAGCAGTACTTC	CASSGGGTGGPYEQYF
TRBJ1-1	many	-	TRBV12-3/TRBV12-4	TGTGCCAGCAGTCCGGACCTTCCGAGGAACACTGAAGCTTTCTTT	CASSPDLPRNTEAFF
TRBJ1-2	-	-	TRBV19	TGTGCCAGCCACCCCCCCGAAATTTACTATGGCTACACCTTC	CASHPPEIYYGYTF
TRBJ1-2	many	-	TRBV10-3	TGTGCCATCAGTGGTATAGGCGACTATGGCTACACCTTC	CAISGIGDYGYTF
TRBJ1-1	-	TRBD1	TRBV19	TGTGCCAGTAGAACCGACAGGGCCCCTGAAGCTTTCTTT	CASRTDRAPEAFF
TRBJ1-5	many	-	TRBV2	TGTGCCAGCAGCGGGGGACTTAGCAATCAGCCCCAGCATTTT	CASSGGLSNQPQHF
TRBJ1-2	-	-	TRBV6-1	TGTGCCAGCACCGGACGGGCGGGGGGCTACACCTTC	CASTGRAGGYTF
TRBJ1-5	-	-	TRBV4-1	TGCGCCAGCAGCCTAACCACACGAGGGGGCAATCAGCCCCAGCATTTT	CASSLTTRGGNQPQHF
TRBJ2-3	-	-	TRBV2	TGTGCCAGCAGTGACAGGGTCGCGGATACGCAGTATTTT	CASSDRVADTQYF
TRBJ2-5	-	-	TRBV28	TGTGCCAGCTGGGGGGCTAGCGAGGGGTCCCAGTACTTC	CASWGASEGSQYF
TRBJ1-4	many	TRBD1	TRBV2	TGTGCCAGCAGCGTCCGGGACAGCGACGAAAAACTGTTTTTT	CASSVRDSDEKLFF
TRBJ1-1	many	-	TRBV7-2	TGTGCCAGCAGCCTTGGGACATCGAACACTGAAGCTTTCTTT	CASSLGTSNTEAFF
TRBJ2-5	-	-	TRBV5-6	TGTGCCAGCGATTCCATGGGCAAACGCCAAGAGACCCAGTACTTC	CASDSMGKRQETQYF
TRBJ1-2	many	-	TRBV27	TGTGCCAGCAGTTGGGCAGGGACTAACTATGGCTACACCTTC	CASSWAGTNYGYTF
TRBJ1-1	many	TRBD1	TRBV11-3	TGTGCCAGCAGCTTCACCCTTCGAGGACAGGTGAACACTGAAGCTTTCTTT	CASSFTLRGQVNTEAFF